What follows are 27 T cell receptor beta chains derived from one specimen sequenced in a study of blood T cell repertoires in COVID-19. Profiling relied on immunoSEQ multiplex PCR, and the TCRdb table lists in-frame clones only, not all of them. The table lists approximately 260,000 clones, approximately 89% of them singletons. What was sequenced was PBMCs or T cells enriched from blood (not recorded which). These receptors came from a woman in her sixties or seventies who had recovered from COVID-19.

The chain combines TRBV5-1 with TRBJ2-1; no firm D call. The germline V and J ends were trimmed by 1 base and 0 bases, with 8 bases remaining between them. This CDR3 spans 15 amino acids. Germline CDR1 SGHRS, CDR2 YFSETQ. This CDR3 is CASSLTSSSYNEQFF. Here the CDR3 DNA reads TGCGCCAGCAGCTTGACATCTAGCTCCTACAATGAGCAGTTCTTC.

This chain connects TRBV11-2 to TRBJ2-7; 8 bases are a match to TRBD2. Trimming took 6 bases from V and 1 from J; bases not matched to a gene: 8. Germline V lookup: CDR1 SGHAT, CDR2 FQNNGV. The CDR3 loop spans 15 amino acids. CDR3 sequence: CASSDSGEGSYEQYF. The CDR3 DNA follows: TGTGCCAGCAGTGATAGCGGGGAGGGTTCCTACGAGCAGTACTTC.

The J gene is TRBJ2-2, the V gene TRBV9; weak D call: TRBD2 (5 bases). The CDR3 is made up of 13 amino acids. Germline V gene lookup returns CDR1 SGDLS and CDR2 YYNGEE. Trimming took off 3 bases at V and 7 bases at J, with 10 bases between the two ends. The CDR3 nucleotides read TGTGCCAGCAGCGCGAGGGTGTTCGGGGAGCTGTTTTTT. Its translation is CASSARVFGELFF.

The chain couples TRBV10-1 to TRBJ2-3; D perhaps matches TRBD2 (7 bases). V was trimmed by 5 bases and J by 2 bases, leaving 17 bases between them. Germline assignment: CDR1 WNHNN and CDR2 SYGVQD (reference sequence). There are 16 residues in the CDR3. In nucleotides, the CDR3 is TGCGCCAGCAGTCCCGCCTTGCGGGGGCCCACAGATACGCAGTATTTT. Residues: CASSPALRGPTDTQYF.

The rearrangement joins TRBV30 to TRBJ2-7, with 7 positions matching TRBD1. V was pared by 8 bases and J by 1 base, with 5 bases of the junction left unmatched. This CDR3 comprises 12 residues. Looked up from germline, CDR1 is GTSNPN and CDR2 is SVGIG (reference sequence). CDR3 sequence reads: CATRQGSYEQYF. The CDR3 bases are TGTGCCACACGACAGGGTTCCTACGAGCAGTACTTC. Variable domain in full (rest from reference TRBV30 and TRBJ2-7): SQTIHQWPATLVQPVGSPLSLECTVEGTSNPNLYWYRQAAGRGLQLLFYSVGIGQISSEVPQNLSASRPQDRQFILSSKKLLLSDSGFYLCATRQGSYEQYFGPGTRLTVT.

This chain links TRBV28 with TRBJ1-2; no clear D gene. CDR1 is MDHEN and CDR2 is SYDVKM in the germline V gene. This CDR3 spans 13 amino acids. V shed 2 bases and J shed 8 bases, with 12 bases lying between them. The CDR3 nucleotides read TGTGCCAGCAGTTTAGTCTCCCGTCAGGGCTACACCTTC. Its protein is CASSLVSRQGYTF.

The chain combines TRBV6-5 with TRBJ2-1; 7 bases are a match to TRBD2. With V trimmed by 2 bases and J by 2 bases, 0 bases remained unmatched. CDR3 length equals 14 residues. Germline CDR1 MNHEY, CDR2 SVGAGI. The DNA of the CDR3 is TGTGCCAGCAGTTACGGACTAGCCTACAATGAGCAGTTCTTC. It is translated as CASSYGLAYNEQFF.

V gene TRBV9 combines with J gene TRBJ2-7; no firm D call. CDR1 SGDLS and CDR2 YYNGEE come from the germline V gene. The V end lost 0 bases, the J end lost 1 base, and 8 bases lay between the germline ends. This CDR3 contains 14 residues. CDR3 sequence: CASSVASGSYEQYF. CDR3 coding DNA: TGTGCCAGCAGCGTAGCTTCCGGGTCCTACGAGCAGTACTTC.

This clone was seen a few times. The chain uses TRBV6-2 or TRBV6-3 and TRBJ1-1; no clear D gene. CDR1 and CDR2 (germline): MNHEY, SVGEGT. CDR3 length: 14 amino acids. The ends were cut back, 6 bases at V and 10 bases at J, with 21 bases in the middle. The CDR3: CASSPDRSPIGAFF. CDR3 DNA sequence: TGTGCCAGCAGCCCCGACCGGAGTCCCATAGGAGCTTTCTTT.

The rearrangement links TRBV4-2 to TRBJ2-2, with a tentative D call TRBD2 (6 bases). Deletions cut 0 bases from V and 2 bases from J, with 10 bases between. CDR1 and CDR2 (germline): LGHNA, YNFKEQ. The CDR3 sequence is 16 residues long. CDR3 DNA sequence: TGTGCCAGCAGCCAAGAAGAGGGACTCAACACCGGGGAGCTGTTTTTT. Amino acids: CASSQEEGLNTGELFF.

CDR3 nucleotides: TGTGCCATCAGGGCCAGGGGGCGAGACACTGAAGCTTTCTTT. Protein: CAIRARGRDTEAFF. This chain connects TRBV10-3 to TRBJ1-1; 8 bases map to TRBD1. The CDR3 contains 14 residues. V shed 6 bases and J 3 bases; nucleotides not matched to a gene: 6. Germline V gives CDR1 ENHRY, CDR2 SYGVKD.

The chain is built from TRBV7-9 and TRBJ2-5; D uncertain. Germline V gives CDR1 SEHNR, CDR2 FQNEAQ (reference sequence). V was shortened by 5 bases and J by 4 bases, with 17 bases between the two germline ends. The CDR3 contains 15 residues. The CDR3 nucleotides are TGTGCCAGCAGCCCCCTAAATAAAGCCCCAGAGACCCAGTACTTC. Translating gives CASSPLNKAPETQYF.

V usage is TRBV4-1 and J usage is TRBJ2-7; TRBD1 might be the D (5 bases). This CDR3 has 16 residues. In germline, CDR1 is MGHRA, CDR2 YSYEKL. V lost 1 base, J lost 1 base, and 14 bases lay in between. The CDR3 region has the DNA TGCGCCAGCAGCCAAGGACAGACACTAAGTTCCTACGAGCAGTACTTC. Protein sequence: CASSQGQTLSSYEQYF.

J is TRBJ2-3 and V is TRBV7-9; D might be TRBD2 (6 bases). In germline, CDR1 is SEHNR, CDR2 FQNEAQ (reference sequence). Trimming removed 4 bases from V and 6 bases from J, with 20 bases in between. The CDR3 runs 16 residues. CDR3 sequence (DNA): TGTGCCAGCAGCTCCCGCGGGGCGACTAGAACGGATACGCAGTATTTT. Translation: CASSSRGATRTDTQYF. The entire variable domain, with the rest obtained from reference TRBV7-9 and TRBJ2-3, is as follows: DTGVSQNPRHKITKRGQNVTFRCDPISEHNRLYWYRQTLGQGPEFLTYFQNEAQLEKSRLLSDRFSAERPKGSFSTLEIQRTEQGDSAMYLCASSSRGATRTDTQYFGPGTRLTVL.

V is TRBV11-3 and J is TRBJ2-1, with 11 bases that match TRBD2. Germline trimming cut 2 bases from V and 8 bases from J; bases unmatched to any gene: 8. The CDR3 covers 16 residues. From germline, CDR1 is SGHNT and CDR2 YENEEA. The CDR3 coding sequence is TGTGCCAGCAGCTTACGGACTAGCGGGTTTTGGGATGAGCAGTTCTTC. Protein sequence: CASSLRTSGFWDEQFF.

The genes are TRBV12-3 or TRBV12-4 and TRBJ2-5; D is uncertain. V was shortened by 10 bases and J by 4 bases, with 13 bases between the two germline ends. This CDR3 is 12 amino acids long. In nucleotides, the CDR3 is TGTGCCACCCGGGTTAACGGAGAGACCCAGTACTTC. Translated, it gives CATRVNGETQYF.

The gene calls are TRBV29-1 and TRBJ2-1; 9 positions match TRBD1. V lost 2 bases and J lost 0; bases outside the gene matches: 8. CDR1 and CDR2 from the germline V gene are SQVTM and ANQGSEA. This CDR3 has 17 amino acids. CDR3: CSVESSWDRDSYNEQFF. The CDR3 nucleotides are TGCAGCGTTGAATCATCGTGGGACAGGGACTCCTACAATGAGCAGTTCTTC.

The V call is TRBV7-9, the J call TRBJ1-6; 10 bases agree with TRBD1. This CDR3 region has 15 residues. The ends lost 4 bases at V and 3 bases at J; junction bases unmatched: 0. Germline values: CDR1 SEHNR, CDR2 FQNEAQ (reference sequence). The CDR3 loop is CASSWTGGYNSPLHF. The CDR3 region has the DNA TGTGCCAGCAGCTGGACAGGGGGCTATAATTCACCCCTCCACTTT.

CDR3 sequence reads: CASSPRQGHGYTF. CDR3 DNA: TGTGCCAGCAGCCCCCGGCAGGGGCATGGCTACACCTTC. This chain links TRBV7-3 with TRBJ1-2; D possibly corresponds to TRBD1 (6 bases). Germline V lookup: CDR1 SGHTA, CDR2 FQGTGA. CDR3 length: 13 residues. V was trimmed by 5 bases and J by 6 bases, leaving 13 bases between them.

J is TRBJ1-3 and V is TRBV7-8; TRBD1 is a possible D gene (6 bases). Trimming pared 5 bases from V and 4 bases from J, leaving 9 bases between. The CDR3 covers 13 residues. The germline V gene has CDR1 SGHVS and CDR2 FQNEAQ. The CDR3 DNA sequence: TGTGCCAGCAGCGGGGGACAAGGAAACACCATATATTTT. Encoded protein: CASSGGQGNTIYF. The variable domain in full, with the rest retrieved from reference TRBV7-8 and TRBJ1-3, is GAGVSQSPRYKVAKRGQDVALRCDPISGHVSLFWYQQALGQGPEFLTYFQNEAQLDKSGLPSDRFFAERPEGSVSTLKIQRTQQEDSAVYLCASSGGQGNTIYFGEGSWLTVV.

J is TRBJ1-1 and V is TRBV7-9; possibly TRBD1 for D (5 bases). The V end was cut by 5 bases, the J end by 3 bases, with 19 bases between. Germline V lookup: CDR1 SEHNR, CDR2 FQNEAQ (reference sequence). The CDR3 loop spans 16 amino acids. The CDR3 protein is CASSLFLAVGDTEAFF. The CDR3 coding sequence is TGTGCCAGCAGCCTGTTTCTGGCGGTAGGGGACACTGAAGCTTTCTTT.

On this clone: Other DNA sequences of this sample code for an identical CDR3. The V call is TRBV9, the J call TRBJ1-2, with 7 nucleotides matching TRBD1. This CDR3 has 13 amino acids. Germline values: CDR1 SGDLS, CDR2 YYNGEE. Trimming took 3 bases from V and 4 from J; bases not matched to a gene: 3. The CDR3 region has the DNA TGTGCCAGCAGCGCCGGGACAGCCTATGGCTACACCTTC. This translates into CASSAGTAYGYTF.

The rearrangement joins TRBV1 to TRBJ1-6. TRBV1 is recorded as a pseudogene. This CDR3 comprises 17 residues. In DNA, the CDR3 is TGCACCAGCAGCCAAGTTGTGAGGAATTTGAGGAATTCACCCCTCCACTTT. Translating gives CTSSQVVRNLRNSPLHF.

V gene TRBV28 combines with J gene TRBJ2-7; D might be TRBD1 (6 bases). The CDR3 runs to 12 residues. The germline V gene encodes CDR1 MDHEN and CDR2 SYDVKM. The ends were cut back, 6 bases at V and 5 bases at J, with 11 bases in the middle. The CDR3 loop is CASRITGHEQYF. In nucleotides, the CDR3 is TGTGCCAGCAGGATAACAGGGCACGAGCAGTACTTC.

The J gene is TRBJ2-7, the V gene TRBV6-5, with 7 bases identical to TRBD1. The V segment lost 7 bases and the J segment 3 bases; nucleotides outside the gene matches: 3. Looked up from germline, CDR1 is MNHEY and CDR2 is SVGAGI. CDR3 length: 12 residues. The CDR3 nucleotides read TGTGCCAGCACAGACAGGGTCTACGAGCAGTACTTC. Its protein product is CASTDRVYEQYF.

This clone was counted at least ten times. The genes are TRBV12-5 and TRBJ1-5; D is unclear. The CDR3 extends over 15 amino acids. CDR1 is LGHNT and CDR2 is FRNRAP in the germline V gene. Trimming removed 3 bases from V and 0 bases from J, with 9 bases in between. The CDR3 nucleotides are TGTGCTAGTGGTTTCACGGAGGGTAGCAATCAGCCCCAGCATTTT. Protein: CASGFTEGSNQPQHF. Variable domain in full (rest from reference TRBV12-5 and TRBJ1-5): DARVTQTPRHKVTEMGQEVTMRCQPILGHNTVFWYRQTMMQGLELLAYFRNRAPLDDSGMPKDRFSAEMPDATLATLKIQPSEPRDSAVYFCASGFTEGSNQPQHFGDGTRLSIL.

This chain connects TRBV28 to TRBJ1-1, with D possibly matching TRBD1 (5 bases). This CDR3 region has 15 residues. Between the trimmed V and J ends, which lost 5 bases and 4 bases, there was a span of 17 bases. Germline lookup yields CDR1 MDHEN and CDR2 SYDVKM. CDR3 loop: CASSEWIQGGTEAFF. CDR3 bases: TGTGCCAGCAGTGAATGGATCCAGGGCGGCACTGAAGCTTTCTTT.